These 2 T cell receptor beta chains share one sample of origin, sequenced in a study of T-cell reconstitution after alpha-beta-depleted transplantation in children. The TCRbeta library was prepared with unique molecular identifiers. TCRdb itself ran the PCR reads through MiXCR, one entry per CDR3 protein. The data show 420,000 or so distinct CDR3 sequences, roughly a tenth seen once. The source material was PBMCs from the stem cell graft donor, sampled from the stem cell graft. The receptors stem from a human donor who donated a stem cell graft to a child with acute myeloid leukemia.

The chain employs TRBV14 and TRBJ2-5; D is possibly TRBD2 (5 bases). Per germline, CDR1 SGHDN and CDR2 FVKESK. Trimming removed 0 bases from V and 7 bases from J, with 9 bases in between. This CDR3 has 13 residues. CDR3: CASSQDLSGTQYF. The CDR3 DNA follows: TGTGCCAGCAGCCAAGATCTAAGCGGGACCCAGTACTTC.

This clonotype was seen more than once but under ten times. The chain recombines TRBV6-5 with TRBJ2-1, with 9 bases lining up with TRBD1. After removal of 2 bases from V and 7 bases from J, the junction contained 6 bases not matched to a gene. Per the germline V gene, CDR1 is MNHEY and CDR2 is SVGAGI. This CDR3 has 15 amino acids. CDR3 bases: TGTGCCAGCAGTTACGGGACAGGGATGGGTAATGAGCAGTTCTTC. Protein: CASSYGTGMGNEQFF.